This T cell receptor beta chain is drawn from a study of blood T cells in healthy people across ages. For the second PCR, which ran for about 6 to 11 cycles, a sample-barcoded 5' primer and a J-beta primer mix were used. TCRdb redid the calling of the 5' RACE reads with MiXCR, one entry per CDR3 protein. The repertoire holds roughly 1.5 million distinct CDR3 sequences, with 42% as singletons. Regarding the study as a whole: Donor CMV status was unknown, possibly confounding expanded clonotype changes. Researchers judged that diversity estimates from one million T cells fell short of true values. Unsorted PBMCs ruled out conclusive naive versus antigen-experienced comparison.

Germline-derived CDR1 and CDR2 are SEHNR and FQNEAQ (reference sequence). Trimming pared 2 bases from V and 7 bases from J, leaving 20 bases between. CDR3 length: 16 residues. This clonotype has a handful of counts. Antigen specificity is unknown. This chain joins TRBV7-9 and TRBJ1-2; maybe TRBD1 (5 bases). Sequencing was carried out using blood. The clonotype was recovered from a woman aged 18-29 years in good health. CDR3 in DNA: TGTGCCAGCAGCTTATCCAGGGAGAGCCACCTATCTGGCTACACCTTC. Translation gives CASSLSRESHLSGYTF.